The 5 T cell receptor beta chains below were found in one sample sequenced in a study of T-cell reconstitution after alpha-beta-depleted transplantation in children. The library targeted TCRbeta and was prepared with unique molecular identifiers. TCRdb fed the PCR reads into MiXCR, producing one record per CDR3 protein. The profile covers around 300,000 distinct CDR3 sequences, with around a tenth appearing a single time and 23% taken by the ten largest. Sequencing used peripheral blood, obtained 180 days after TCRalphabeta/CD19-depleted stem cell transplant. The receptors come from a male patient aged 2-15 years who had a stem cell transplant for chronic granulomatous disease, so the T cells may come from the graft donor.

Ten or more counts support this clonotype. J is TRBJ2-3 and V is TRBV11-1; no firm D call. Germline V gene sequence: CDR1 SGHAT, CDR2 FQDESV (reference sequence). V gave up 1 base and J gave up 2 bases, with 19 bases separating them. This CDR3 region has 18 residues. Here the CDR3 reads CASSLDVYARTFTDTQYF. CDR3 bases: TGTGCCAGCAGCTTAGATGTATACGCCAGAACCTTCACAGATACGCAGTATTTT.

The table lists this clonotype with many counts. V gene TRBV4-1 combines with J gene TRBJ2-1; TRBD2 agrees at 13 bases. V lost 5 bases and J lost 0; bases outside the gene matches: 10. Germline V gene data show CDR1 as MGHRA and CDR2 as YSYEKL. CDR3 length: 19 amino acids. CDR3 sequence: CASSSTGTSGANSYNEQFF. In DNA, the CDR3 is TGCGCCAGCAGCTCAACCGGGACTAGCGGGGCGAACTCCTACAATGAGCAGTTCTTC.

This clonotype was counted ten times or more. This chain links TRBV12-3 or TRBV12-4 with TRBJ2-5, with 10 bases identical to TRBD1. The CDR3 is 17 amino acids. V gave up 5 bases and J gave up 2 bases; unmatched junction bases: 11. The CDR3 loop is CASSRDRGLRAQETQYF. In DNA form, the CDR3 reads TGTGCCAGCAGTCGGGACAGGGGCCTGAGAGCTCAAGAGACCCAGTACTTC.

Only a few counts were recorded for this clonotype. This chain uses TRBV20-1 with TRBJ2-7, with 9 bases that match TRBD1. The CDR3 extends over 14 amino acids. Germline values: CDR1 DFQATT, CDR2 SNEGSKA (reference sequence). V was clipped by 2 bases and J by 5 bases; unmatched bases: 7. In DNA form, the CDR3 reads TGCAGTGCTAGAAGTACAGGGGGCCTAGACGAGCAGTACTTC. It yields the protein CSARSTGGLDEQYF.

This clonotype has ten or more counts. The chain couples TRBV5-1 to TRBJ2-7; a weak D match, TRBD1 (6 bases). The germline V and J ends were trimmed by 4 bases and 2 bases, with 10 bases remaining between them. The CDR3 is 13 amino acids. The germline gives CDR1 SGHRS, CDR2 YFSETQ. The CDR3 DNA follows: TGCGCCAGCAGCAAGTCAGGGGCCTACGAGCAGTACTTC. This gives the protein CASSKSGAYEQYF.